These 30 T cell receptor beta chains were all obtained from the same sample, sequenced in a study of response to subunit inactivated influenza vaccine. TCRdb re-called the RT-PCR reads with MiXCR, one entry per CDR3 protein. This sample has about 500,000 distinct CDR3 sequences, with more than 15% found just once. The sequenced sample was CD4+ T cells sorted from PBMCs, obtained approximately 25 months after vaccination. All receptors come from a man aged 50 to 69 who received an inactivated influenza vaccine.

The chain recombines TRBV9 with TRBJ1-2; D might be TRBD1 (5 bases). Trimming cost V 4 bases and J 0 bases, with 16 bases left between them. The CDR3 runs to 16 residues. Germline CDR1 reads SGDLS; CDR2 reads YYNGEE. The CDR3 DNA follows: TGTGCCAGCAGCCCACATGCGGGGACCGCTAACTATGGCTACACCTTC. Its translation: CASSPHAGTANYGYTF.

J is TRBJ1-1 and V is TRBV4-2; 8 bases align to TRBD1. Germline assignment: CDR1 LGHNA and CDR2 YNFKEQ. V gave up 6 bases and J gave up 5 bases; unmatched junction bases: 14. This CDR3 comprises 16 residues. Written as DNA, the CDR3 is TGTGCCAGCAGACACGTCCAAGGACAGGGTTCGACTGAAGCTTTCTTT. This sequence encodes CASRHVQGQGSTEAFF.

Many counts were recorded for this clonotype. This chain links TRBV5-1 with TRBJ2-1, with TRBD1 matching 7 bases. The germline V gene has CDR1 SGHRS and CDR2 YFSETQ. The CDR3 runs to 15 residues. J lost 8 bases, V lost 0 bases, and 8 bases had no gene match. The CDR3 sequence: CASSLGALTGDEQFF. CDR3 bases: TGCGCCAGCAGCTTGGGTGCCTTAACAGGGGATGAGCAGTTCTTC.

J is TRBJ1-6 and V is TRBV10-1, with D tentatively TRBD1 (5 bases). The CDR3 consists of 13 residues. Trimming pared 9 bases from V and 11 bases from J, leaving 17 bases between. In germline, CDR1 is WNHNN, CDR2 SYGVQD (reference sequence). The CDR3 region is CASSEVLGAPLHF. CDR3 nucleotides: TGCGCCAGTTCAGAAGTCTTGGGGGCACCCCTCCACTTT.

The chain has TRBV29-1 and TRBJ2-3, with 7 bases aligning to TRBD2. Germline CDR1 SQVTM, CDR2 ANQGSEA. The CDR3 sequence is 16 residues long. With 5 bases clipped from V and 3 bases from J, the junction kept 14 bases outside the gene matches. The CDR3 loop is CSVYSTRREGTDTQYF. In DNA form, the CDR3 reads TGCAGCGTTTACTCTACGCGCAGGGAGGGAACAGATACGCAGTATTTT.

The genes are TRBV7-2 and TRBJ2-3, with TRBD2 as a possible D gene (5 bases). The CDR3 sequence is 16 residues long. From germline, CDR1 is SGHTA and CDR2 FQGNSA. The V and J ends lost 0 bases and 3 bases respectively, with 13 bases between them. This chain's CDR3 is CASSLAGRGVTDTQYF. The CDR3 nucleotides are TGTGCCAGCAGCTTAGCTGGGAGAGGAGTTACAGATACGCAGTATTTT.

The chain is built from TRBV7-2 and TRBJ2-1; unclear D gene. Germline lookup yields CDR1 SGHTA and CDR2 FQGNSA. V shed 1 base and J shed 15 bases, with 19 bases lying between them. The CDR3 is 14 residues long. The CDR3 loop reads CASSLGPTPLDMFF. Here the CDR3 DNA reads TGTGCCAGCAGCTTAGGACCTACTCCGTTAGATATGTTCTTC.

This clonotype was recorded many times. The chain is built from TRBV7-2 and TRBJ2-2; no definite D call. Germline CDR1 SGHTA, CDR2 FQGNSA. The CDR3 sequence is 15 residues long. Trimming took off 0 bases at V and 0 bases at J, with 5 bases between the two ends. In DNA, the CDR3 is TGTGCCAGCAGCTTAGCGACATCGAACACCGGGGAGCTGTTTTTT. Amino acids: CASSLATSNTGELFF.

The chain carries TRBV7-9 and TRBJ2-5; 7 bases align to TRBD1. V lost 5 bases to trimming and J lost 5 bases; unmatched junction nucleotides: 11. Germline-derived CDR1 and CDR2 are SEHNR and FQNEAQ (reference sequence). The CDR3 sequence is 15 residues long. CDR3 loop: CASSPGTVGWETQYF. The CDR3 nucleotides read TGTGCCAGCAGCCCCGGGACAGTCGGTTGGGAGACCCAGTACTTC.

This clonotype was found a few times. CDR3 nucleotides: TGTGCCAGCAGTCAAACTACCTACGAGCAGTACTTC. Protein sequence: CASSQTTYEQYF. The V gene is TRBV28, the J gene TRBJ2-7; no clear D gene. The CDR3 contains 12 residues. Per germline, CDR1 MDHEN and CDR2 SYDVKM. The germline V and J ends were trimmed by 5 bases and 2 bases, with 7 bases remaining between them.

This clonotype was observed many times. V is TRBV27 and J is TRBJ2-6; no definite D call. The V gene lost 5 bases and the J gene lost 1 base, with 9 bases spanning the gap. The germline V gene encodes CDR1 MNHEY and CDR2 SMNVEV (reference sequence). The CDR3 covers 15 residues. The CDR3: CASSPRQSGANVLTF. The DNA for the CDR3 is TGTGCCAGCAGTCCCCGGCAATCTGGGGCCAACGTCCTGACTTTC.

The chain is built from TRBV20-1 and TRBJ1-6; D gene unclear. The CDR3 runs 13 residues. Germline loops: CDR1 DFQATT, CDR2 SNEGSKA (reference sequence). Trimming took off 7 bases at V and 7 bases at J, with 14 bases between the two ends. The CDR3 nucleotides are TGCAGTGTATTGGACCAGATAAATTCACCCCTCCACTTT. Protein: CSVLDQINSPLHF.

This clonotype was observed a few times. The gene calls are TRBV10-3 and TRBJ2-1; maybe TRBD1 (6 bases). Germline V lookup: CDR1 ENHRY, CDR2 SYGVKD. This CDR3 is built from 14 residues. Trimming shortened V by 8 bases and J by 0 bases, and 11 bases separated the two germline ends. CDR3 coding DNA: TGTGCCATCGGCCTGGACAGCTCCTACAATGAGCAGTTCTTC. This sequence encodes CAIGLDSSYNEQFF.

Many counts were recorded for this clonotype. The V and J genes are TRBV4-3 and TRBJ2-1, with 11 bases lining up with TRBD2. Trimming took 3 bases from V and 4 from J; bases not matched to a gene: 11. The V gene's germline CDR1 is LGHNA and CDR2 YSLEER. The CDR3 is 18 amino acids. CDR3 loop: CASSQVLAGGSLYNEQFF. For the CDR3, the DNA is TGCGCCAGCAGCCAGGTCCTAGCGGGGGGATCCTTATACAATGAGCAGTTCTTC.

The chain has TRBV29-1 and TRBJ2-4; D is ambiguous. The CDR3 totals 14 residues. V gave up 0 bases and J gave up 0 bases, with 6 bases separating them. Germline V lookup: CDR1 SQVTM, CDR2 ANQGSEA. The CDR3 DNA reads TGCAGCGTTGAAGATTTATTAGCCAAAAACATTCAGTACTTC. Protein product: CSVEDLLAKNIQYF. Using reference TRBV29-1 and TRBJ2-4 for the parts outside the CDR3, the full variable domain is SAVISQKPSRDICQRGTSLTIQCQVDSQVTMMFWYRQQPGQSLTLIATANQGSEATYESGFVIDKFPISRPNLTFSTLTVSNMSPEDSSIYLCSVEDLLAKNIQYFGAGTRLSVL.

The chain is built from TRBV20-1 and TRBJ2-5, with D perhaps TRBD2 (5 bases). The V and J ends lost 6 bases and 5 bases respectively, with 10 bases between them. The germline V gene has CDR1 DFQATT and CDR2 SNEGSKA (reference sequence). This CDR3 contains 11 residues. In nucleotides, the CDR3 is TGCAGTGCGGACCCGGGGGAGACCCAGTACTTC. It is translated as CSADPGETQYF.

The chain combines TRBV6-2 or TRBV6-3 with TRBJ2-2; tentatively, D is TRBD1 or TRBD2 (5 bases each). Germline assignment: CDR1 MNHEY and CDR2 SVGEGT. V lost 5 bases, J lost 4 bases, and 17 bases lay in between. This CDR3 has 16 residues. The CDR3 DNA reads as TGTGCCAGCAGTCCTCAGCTGGGGCGGGTCACCGGGGAGCTGTTTTTT. The encoded protein is CASSPQLGRVTGELFF.

This clonotype was counted only a few times. The rearrangement joins TRBV25-1 to TRBJ2-2; the D is unclear. The V and J ends lost 3 bases and 2 bases respectively, with 7 bases between them. The germline V gene has CDR1 MGHDK and CDR2 SYGVNS. The CDR3 covers 14 residues. The CDR3 DNA follows: TGTGCCAGCAGTGATCACAGAAACACCGGGGAGCTGTTTTTT. This translates into CASSDHRNTGELFF. Drawing the rest from reference TRBV25-1 and TRBJ2-2, the complete variable domain is EADIYQTPRYLVIGTGKKITLECSQTMGHDKMYWYQQDPGMELHLIHYSYGVNSTEKGDLSSESTVSRIRTEHFPLTLESARPSHTSQYLCASSDHRNTGELFFGEGSRLTVL.

This clonotype turned up a few times. The V call is TRBV13, the J call TRBJ2-1; TRBD1 agrees at 11 bases. From germline, CDR1 is PRHDT and CDR2 FYEKMQ (reference sequence). The J segment lost 6 bases and the V segment lost 5 bases, leaving 6 bases of the junction unmatched. This CDR3 region has 15 residues. CDR3 in amino acids: CASSRGTGGGNEQFF. In DNA form, the CDR3 reads TGTGCCAGCAGCCGAGGGACAGGGGGGGGCAATGAGCAGTTCTTC.

The V gene is TRBV7-2, the J gene TRBJ1-6; D remains unclear. Trimming removed 5 bases from V and 9 bases from J, with 20 bases in between. CDR1 is SGHTA, CDR2 FQGNSA, per germline. The CDR3 runs to 16 residues. The CDR3 protein is CASSPDMGGIGSPLHF. The DNA of the CDR3 is TGTGCCAGCAGCCCCGACATGGGAGGGATCGGTTCACCCCTCCACTTT.

This clonotype has only a few counts. The rearrangement joins TRBV4-3 to TRBJ1-1; D ambiguous. Trimming removed 3 bases at V and 5 bases at J, with 7 bases between. The germline gives CDR1 LGHNA, CDR2 YSLEER. The CDR3 is 12 amino acids. CDR3 coding DNA: TGCGCCAGCAGCCATGTGGGGACTGAAGCTTTCTTT. It yields the protein CASSHVGTEAFF.

V gene TRBV12-3 or TRBV12-4 combines with J gene TRBJ2-5; the D gene could be TRBD1 or TRBD2 (5 bases each). The ends were cut back, 7 bases at V and 2 bases at J, with 14 bases in the middle. CDR3 length: 14 residues. CDR3 DNA: TGTGCCAGCACCATACTGGGGGTTCAAGAGACCCAGTACTTC. Protein sequence: CASTILGVQETQYF.

This clonotype was detected only a few times. This chain links TRBV20-1 with TRBJ2-2; no reliable D call. Germline V gives CDR1 DFQATT, CDR2 SNEGSKA (reference sequence). This CDR3 spans 13 amino acids. V was shortened by 2 bases and J by 4 bases, with 8 bases between the two germline ends. The CDR3 DNA follows: TGCAGTGCTAGATCTCAATTCACCGGGGAGCTGTTTTTT. Protein product: CSARSQFTGELFF.

As concerns this clonotype: Germline and junction disagree at one end, which may indicate a read error. The chain links TRBV7-7 to TRBJ2-5; D gene uncertain. Germline CDR1 SSHAT, CDR2 FNYEAQ (reference sequence). The CDR3 runs to 14 residues. The CDR3 coding sequence is TGTGCTAGCAGCTTAGGTCACAACCAAGAGACCCAGTACTTC. This codes for CASSLGHNQETQYF.

This clonotype occurred a few times. The chain uses TRBV5-1 and TRBJ1-1, with D unclear. V was cut by 3 bases and J by 1 base, with 10 bases left in between. The CDR3 sequence is 14 residues long. Per the germline V gene, CDR1 is SGHRS and CDR2 is YFSETQ. CDR3 loop: CASSSRARNTEAFF. CDR3 DNA sequence: TGCGCCAGCAGCTCTAGGGCCCGGAACACTGAAGCTTTCTTT.

This clonotype occurred a few times. The V call is TRBV20-1, the J call TRBJ2-7; 14 bases fit TRBD2. The V and J ends lost 3 bases and 5 bases, in that order; junction bases with no gene match: 3. In germline, CDR1 is DFQATT, CDR2 SNEGSKA (reference sequence). This CDR3 is built from 14 residues. CDR3 bases: TGCAGTGCTAGCGGGACTAGCGGGAGAAACGAGCAGTACTTC. Protein sequence: CSASGTSGRNEQYF.

The sample holds a few counts of this clonotype. The V gene is TRBV6-2 or TRBV6-3, the J gene TRBJ2-1; the D gene is possibly TRBD2 (6 bases). V lost 7 bases, J lost 1 base, and 11 bases lay in between. Germline V lookup: CDR1 MNHEY, CDR2 SVGEGT. The CDR3 covers 14 residues. CDR3 sequence (DNA): TGTGCCAGCATACAACGGGGGTCCTACAATGAGCAGTTCTTC. Its protein is CASIQRGSYNEQFF.

This clonotype has only a few counts. The V call is TRBV12-3 or TRBV12-4, the J call TRBJ1-3, with D tentatively TRBD1 (6 bases). This CDR3 has 17 residues. V lost 3 bases and J 0 bases, leaving 15 bases between the germline ends. The CDR3 sequence: CASSFQGSTASGNTIYF. In nucleotides, the CDR3 is TGTGCCAGCAGTTTTCAGGGGTCGACCGCCTCTGGAAACACCATATATTTT.

This clonotype was seen many times. The gene calls are TRBV5-1 and TRBJ1-2, with D possibly TRBD1 on 5 matching bases. Germline V gene sequence: CDR1 SGHRS, CDR2 YFSETQ. Trimming removed 4 bases at V and 4 bases at J, with 11 bases between. The CDR3 runs to 13 residues. This chain's CDR3 is CASSIGQAYGYTF. The CDR3 DNA is TGCGCCAGCAGCATCGGACAAGCCTATGGCTACACCTTC.

The chain uses TRBV12-3 or TRBV12-4 and TRBJ2-7, with 10 positions matching TRBD2. The J segment lost 3 bases and the V segment lost 5 bases, leaving 10 bases of the junction unmatched. CDR3 size: 16 residues. CDR3 residues: CASSLSSGSPIYEQYF. The DNA of the CDR3 is TGTGCCAGCAGTCTGTCTAGCGGGAGTCCAATCTACGAGCAGTACTTC.